This entry describes one TCR beta chain. Its antigen remains unidentified. The sample comes from a study of cytomegalovirus exposure and HLA in healthy donors. Study details: In an earlier analysis, 90 million to 120 million unique TCR beta sequences were found from about 180 million T cells. Study observations and caveats: Rarity held for most TCR sequences, but there were some public TCRs that occurred in many donors. Later analysis identified a missense DCLRE1C variant that was linked to TCR beta V- and J-gene trimming.

There are 16 residues in the CDR3. V lost 1 base to trimming and J lost 2 bases; unmatched junction nucleotides: 5. From germline, CDR1 is GTSNPN and CDR2 SVGIG (reference sequence). 13 Jbeta primers and 60 Vbeta primers were used for the PCR. Assay: immunoSEQ multiplex PCR; the TCRdb copy retains only in-frame clones and omits some. The data hold approximately 190,000 clones, with approximately 82% observed a single time. The TCR was taken from a man aged 35-49 years in good health and CMV-seropositive. The V call is TRBV30, the J call TRBJ2-1; 10 nucleotides agree with TRBD2. Sequencing was carried out using PBMCs. The CDR3 region is CAWSGTSGGTYNEQFF. In nucleotides, the CDR3 is TGTGCCTGGAGTGGGACTAGCGGAGGAACCTACAATGAGCAGTTCTTC.